Each of the 20 T cell receptor beta chains below was sequenced from the same sample in a study of blood T cell repertoires in COVID-19. TCRdb keeps only in-frame clones here, not all; method: immunoSEQ multiplex PCR. The sample contains 150,000 to 200,000 clones, more than 75% of which appear only once. Specimen: PBMCs or T cells enriched from blood (not recorded which). These receptors were collected from a man in his forties who had recovered from COVID-19.

This clone was picked up one time. The V and J genes are TRBV4-1 and TRBJ1-1; D not resolved. The germline gives CDR1 MGHRA, CDR2 YSYEKL. The V end lost 0 bases, the J end lost 8 bases, and 7 bases lay between the germline ends. The CDR3 consists of 12 residues. DNA for the CDR3: TGCGCCAGCAGCCAAGATGGTAGCGAAGCTTTCTTT. It encodes CASSQDGSEAFF.

V and J are TRBV19 and TRBJ1-1; D may be TRBD1 (5 bases). The germline gives CDR1 LNHDA, CDR2 SQIVND (reference sequence). This CDR3 spans 16 amino acids. V lost 7 bases to trimming and J lost 3 bases, with 21 bases between them. The CDR3 DNA sequence: TGTGCCAGTACCCTCTTCTTCGACAGACCTCACACTGAAGCTTTCTTT. Translation gives CASTLFFDRPHTEAFF.

This sequence joins TRBV4-1 and TRBJ2-7, with 7 bases lining up with TRBD2. CDR3 length: 14 amino acids. The germline V gene encodes CDR1 MGHRA and CDR2 YSYEKL. The CDR3 region has the DNA TGCCCCAGCAGCCATGTGGGGGGGGGTGGGCTACAGTACGTC. The encoded protein is CPSSHVGGGGLQYV.

The V call is TRBV10-2, the J call TRBJ2-5; TRBD2 matches at 7 bases. The J segment lost 2 bases and the V segment lost 6 bases, leaving 12 bases of the junction unmatched. This CDR3 region has 16 residues. Germline-derived CDR1 and CDR2 are WSHSY and SAAADI. The CDR3 sequence: CASRSDQRGVQETQYF. In DNA, the CDR3 is TGCGCCAGCAGATCCGACCAGCGGGGAGTTCAAGAGACCCAGTACTTC.

This chain connects TRBV24-1 to TRBJ2-1; 8 positions agree with TRBD2. Germline CDR1 reads KGHDR; CDR2 reads SFDVKD. CDR3 length: 16 amino acids. The junction had 12 bases not matched to a gene; V was cut back by 4 bases and J by 8 bases. Here the CDR3 reads CATSDLTSGSPHEQFF. In DNA, the CDR3 is TGTGCCACCAGTGACCTTACTAGCGGCTCCCCCCATGAGCAGTTCTTC.

CDR3 DNA sequence: TGTGCCAGCAACCAGGGGGCGTACACTGAAGCTTTCTTT. This encodes CASNQGAYTEAFF. The rearrangement uses TRBV2 and TRBJ1-1; TRBD1 matches at 8 bases. This CDR3 has 13 amino acids. J was trimmed by 3 bases and V by 7 bases; bases with no gene match: 4. Germline V gene sequence: CDR1 SNHLY, CDR2 FYNNEI. Full variable domain (rest looked up from reference TRBV2 and TRBJ1-1): EPEVTQTPSHQVTQMGQEVILRCVPISNHLYFYWYRQILGQKVEFLVSFYNNEISEKSEIFDDQFSVERPDGSNFTLKIRSTKLEDSAMYFCASNQGAYTEAFFGQGTRLTVV.

This clone was recorded only once. The CDR3 here is CASSEQGAPYIQYF. The CDR3 nucleotides are TGTGCCAGCAGTGAACAGGGGGCGCCGTACATTCAGTACTTC. The chain uses TRBV2 and TRBJ2-4; 8 bases map to TRBD1. Trimming took 2 bases from V and 8 from J; bases not matched to a gene: 5. CDR3 size: 14 residues. Germline V gene sequence: CDR1 SNHLY, CDR2 FYNNEI.

The genes are TRBV7-3 and TRBJ2-2, with TRBD1 as a possible D gene (5 bases). V lost 5 bases to trimming and J lost 7 bases, with 20 bases between them. Germline V gene data show CDR1 as SGHTA and CDR2 as FQGTGA. The CDR3 totals 16 residues. The CDR3 reads CASSRRTGPGGGELFF. The CDR3 DNA follows: TGTGCCAGCAGCCGGCGCACAGGCCCCGGTGGCGGGGAGCTGTTTTTT.

The chain recombines TRBV5-4 with TRBJ1-2; TRBD1 agrees at 10 bases. Germline-derived CDR1 and CDR2 are SGHNT and YYREEE (reference sequence). V lost 0 bases to trimming and J lost 2 bases; unmatched junction nucleotides: 7. The CDR3 consists of 17 residues. DNA for the CDR3: TGTGCCAGCAGCTTGGGACAGGGGGCCGGAGCGAACTATGGCTACACCTTC. Protein sequence: CASSLGQGAGANYGYTF.

This sequence joins TRBV7-2 and TRBJ2-7; perhaps TRBD2 as D (6 bases). Deletions cut 0 bases from V and 7 bases from J, with 13 bases between. The CDR3 consists of 14 residues. CDR1 and CDR2 (germline): SGHTA, FQGNSA. The CDR3 DNA follows: TGTGCCAGCAGCTTAGCACCGGGGGAAGGGGAGCAGTACGTC. Translating gives CASSLAPGEGEQYV.

J is TRBJ1-1 and V is TRBV4-1, with 8 bases matching TRBD1. Germline-derived CDR1 and CDR2 are MGHRA and YSYEKL. V shed 4 bases, J shed 7 bases, and the junction held 11 bases outside the gene matches. The CDR3 sequence is 15 residues long. CDR3 in amino acids: CASSLWAQGAHEAFF. CDR3 bases: TGCGCCAGCAGCCTCTGGGCTCAGGGGGCCCATGAAGCTTTCTTT.

The chain couples TRBV6-1 to TRBJ1-2; D unclear. From germline, CDR1 is MNHNS and CDR2 SASEGT. CDR3 size: 16 residues. V lost 0 bases, J lost 2 bases, and 13 bases lay in between. This CDR3 reads CASSEAQAAGNYGYTF. The CDR3 DNA reads TGTGCCAGCAGTGAAGCGCAGGCAGCGGGGAACTATGGCTACACCTTC.

The genes are TRBV10-2 and TRBJ2-1; 11 nucleotides match TRBD2. The CDR3 runs 16 residues. Germline V gene sequence: CDR1 WSHSY, CDR2 SAAADI. The trim removed 3 bases at V and 3 bases at J, leaving 4 bases unmatched. The CDR3, as DNA: TGCGCCAGCAGTGACAAAGGGACTAGCGGCTACAATGAGCAGTTCTTC. This gives the protein CASSDKGTSGYNEQFF.

This sequence joins TRBV29-1 and TRBJ2-7; tentatively, D is TRBD1 (6 bases). Germline CDR1 SQVTM, CDR2 ANQGSEA. The V and J ends lost 7 bases and 4 bases respectively, with 14 bases between them. There are 12 residues in the CDR3. The CDR3, as DNA: TGCAGCGCCGGACAGAGATCTTACGAGCAGTACTTC. It specifies CSAGQRSYEQYF.

The CDR3 here is CASSDYRAGATQYF. CDR3 DNA: TGTGCCAGCAGCGATTACAGGGCGGGAGCGACCCAGTACTTC. The chain recombines TRBV2 with TRBJ2-5, with D possibly TRBD2 on 7 matching bases. This CDR3 has 14 residues. Trimming left V 6 bases short and J 7 bases short, with 18 bases between. The V gene's germline CDR1 is SNHLY and CDR2 FYNNEI.

This chain joins TRBV14 and TRBJ2-1; perhaps TRBD2 as D (6 bases). Trimming cost V 0 bases and J 7 bases, with 10 bases left between them. The CDR3 sequence is 14 residues long. Germline values: CDR1 SGHDN, CDR2 FVKESK. This chain's CDR3 is CASSQDPEGNEQFF. The CDR3 region has the DNA TGTGCCAGCAGCCAAGATCCGGAGGGGAATGAGCAGTTCTTC. The full variable domain, completed using reference TRBV14 and TRBJ2-1, is EAGVTQFPSHSVIEKGQTVTLRCDPISGHDNLYWYRRVMGKEIKFLLHFVKESKQDESGMPNNRFLAERTGGTYSTLKVQPAELEDSGVYFCASSQDPEGNEQFFGPGTRLTVL.

The chain combines TRBV28 with TRBJ2-2, with 7 bases identical to TRBD1. V lost 2 bases and J lost 3; bases outside the gene matches: 3. The CDR3 length is 15 residues. Germline V gene lookup returns CDR1 MDHEN and CDR2 SYDVKM. The CDR3 DNA follows: TGTGCCAGCAGTTTACAACAGGGGTACACCGGGGAGCTGTTTTTT. Amino acid sequence: CASSLQQGYTGELFF. The variable domain in full, with the rest retrieved from reference TRBV28 and TRBJ2-2, is DVKVTQSSRYLVKRTGEKVFLECVQDMDHENMFWYRQDPGLGLRLIYFSYDVKMKEKGDIPEGYSVSREKKERFSLILESASTNQTSMYLCASSLQQGYTGELFFGEGSRLTVL.

The V and J genes are TRBV5-3 and TRBJ1-2; D is uncertain. TRBV5-3 is an ORF for which the function is uncertain. The V gene lost 4 bases and the J gene lost 9 bases, with 22 bases spanning the gap. The CDR3 spans 15 residues. The CDR3 coding sequence is TGTGCCAGAAGCCATCGATTGGTGGAGGCAAAGAGCTACACCTTC. Protein sequence: CARSHRLVEAKSYTF.

The chain recombines TRBV11-2 with TRBJ1-1; a possible D gene is TRBD1 (5 bases). The CDR3 runs 15 residues. Germline loops: CDR1 SGHAT, CDR2 FQNNGV. Trimming took off 0 bases at V and 1 base at J, with 9 bases between the two ends. The CDR3 coding sequence is TGTGCCAGCAGCTTAGAAGGCAGGGCGAACACTGAAGCTTTCTTT. Encoded protein: CASSLEGRANTEAFF.

This chain links TRBV2 with TRBJ2-3; D is perhaps TRBD1 (5 bases). Trimming stripped 8 bases from V and 7 bases from J, with 13 bases between. CDR3 length equals 12 residues. The germline V gene encodes CDR1 SNHLY and CDR2 FYNNEI. As DNA, the CDR3 is TGTGCCAGCGCCGAAGGGGCACATACGCAGTATTTT. Protein sequence: CASAEGAHTQYF.